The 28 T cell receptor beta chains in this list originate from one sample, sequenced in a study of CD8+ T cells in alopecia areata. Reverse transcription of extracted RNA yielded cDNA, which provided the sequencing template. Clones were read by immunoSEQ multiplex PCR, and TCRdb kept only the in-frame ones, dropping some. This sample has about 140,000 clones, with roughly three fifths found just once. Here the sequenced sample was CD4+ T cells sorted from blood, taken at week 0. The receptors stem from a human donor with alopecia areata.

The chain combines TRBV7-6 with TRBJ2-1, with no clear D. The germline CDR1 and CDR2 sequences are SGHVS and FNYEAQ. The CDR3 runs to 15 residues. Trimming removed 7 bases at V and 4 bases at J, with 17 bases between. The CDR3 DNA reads TGTGCCAGCACCGCCGCTCCCCTACCTTACAATGAGCAGTTCTTC. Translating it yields CASTAAPLPYNEQFF.

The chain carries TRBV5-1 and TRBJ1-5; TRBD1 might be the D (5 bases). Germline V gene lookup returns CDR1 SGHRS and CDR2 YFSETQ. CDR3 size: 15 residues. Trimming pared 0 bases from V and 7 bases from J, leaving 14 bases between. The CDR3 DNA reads TGCGCCAGCAGCTTGGCGGGGGAGGATGTGCAGCCCCAGCATTTT. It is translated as CASSLAGEDVQPQHF.

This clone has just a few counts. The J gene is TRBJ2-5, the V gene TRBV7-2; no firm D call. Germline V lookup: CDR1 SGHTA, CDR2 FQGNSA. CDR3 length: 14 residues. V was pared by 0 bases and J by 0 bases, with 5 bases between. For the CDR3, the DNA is TGTGCCAGCAGCTTAGCGACTCACCAAGAGACCCAGTACTTC. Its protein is CASSLATHQETQYF. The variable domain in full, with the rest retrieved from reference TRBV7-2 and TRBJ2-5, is GAGVSQSPSNKVTEKGKDVELRCDPISGHTALYWYRQSLGQGLEFLIYFQGNSAPDKSGLPSDRFSAERTGGSVSTLTIQRTQQEDSAVYLCASSLATHQETQYFGPGTRLLVL.

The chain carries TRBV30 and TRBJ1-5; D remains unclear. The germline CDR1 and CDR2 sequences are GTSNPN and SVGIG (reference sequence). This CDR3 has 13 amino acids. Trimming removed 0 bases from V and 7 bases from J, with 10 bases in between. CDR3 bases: TGTGCCTGGAGTGTCGAGGGCAGCCAGCCCCAGCATTTT. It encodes CAWSVEGSQPQHF.

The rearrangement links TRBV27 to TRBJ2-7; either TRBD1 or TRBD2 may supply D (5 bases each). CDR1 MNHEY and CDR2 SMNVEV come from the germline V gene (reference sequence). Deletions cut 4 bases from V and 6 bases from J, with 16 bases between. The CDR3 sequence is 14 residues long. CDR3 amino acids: CASSSSGTVGEQYF. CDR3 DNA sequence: TGTGCCAGCAGTTCATCCGGGACGGTGGGCGAGCAGTACTTC.

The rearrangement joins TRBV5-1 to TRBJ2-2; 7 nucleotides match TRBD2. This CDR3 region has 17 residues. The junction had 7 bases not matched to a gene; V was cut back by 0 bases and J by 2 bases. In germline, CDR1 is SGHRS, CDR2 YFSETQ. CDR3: CASSLARSGANTGELFF. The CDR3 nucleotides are TGCGCCAGCAGCTTGGCCCGCAGCGGGGCTAACACCGGGGAGCTGTTTTTT.

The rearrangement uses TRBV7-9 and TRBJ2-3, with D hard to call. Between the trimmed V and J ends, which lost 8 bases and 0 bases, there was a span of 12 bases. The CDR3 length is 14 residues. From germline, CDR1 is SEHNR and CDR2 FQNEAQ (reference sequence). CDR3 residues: CASGQSSSTDTQYF. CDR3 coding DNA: TGTGCCAGCGGCCAGTCCTCTAGCACAGATACGCAGTATTTT.

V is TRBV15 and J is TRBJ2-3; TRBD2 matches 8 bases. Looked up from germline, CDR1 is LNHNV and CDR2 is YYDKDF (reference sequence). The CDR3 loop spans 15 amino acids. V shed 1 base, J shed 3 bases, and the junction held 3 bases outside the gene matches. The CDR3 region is CATSRARGGTDTQYF. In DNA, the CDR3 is TGTGCCACCAGCAGAGCTCGGGGGGGTACAGATACGCAGTATTTT.

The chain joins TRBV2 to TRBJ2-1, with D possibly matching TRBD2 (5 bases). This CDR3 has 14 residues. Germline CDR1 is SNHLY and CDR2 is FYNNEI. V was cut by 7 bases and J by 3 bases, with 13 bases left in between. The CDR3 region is CASKGVLLYNEQFF. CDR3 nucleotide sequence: TGTGCCAGCAAGGGAGTCCTCCTCTACAATGAGCAGTTCTTC.

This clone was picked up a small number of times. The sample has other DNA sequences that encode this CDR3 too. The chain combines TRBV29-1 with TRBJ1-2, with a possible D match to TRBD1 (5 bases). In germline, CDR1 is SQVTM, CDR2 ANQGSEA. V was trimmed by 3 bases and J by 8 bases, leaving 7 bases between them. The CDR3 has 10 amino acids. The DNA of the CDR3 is TGCAGCGTTGACAGGGACGGCTACACCTTC. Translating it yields CSVDRDGYTF.

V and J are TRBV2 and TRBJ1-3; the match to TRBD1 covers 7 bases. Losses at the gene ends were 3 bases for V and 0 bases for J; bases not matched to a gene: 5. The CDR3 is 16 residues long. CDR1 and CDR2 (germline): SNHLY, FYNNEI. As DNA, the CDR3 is TGTGCCAGCAGTGAGGGACAGTCGATCTCTGGAAACACCATATATTTT. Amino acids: CASSEGQSISGNTIYF.

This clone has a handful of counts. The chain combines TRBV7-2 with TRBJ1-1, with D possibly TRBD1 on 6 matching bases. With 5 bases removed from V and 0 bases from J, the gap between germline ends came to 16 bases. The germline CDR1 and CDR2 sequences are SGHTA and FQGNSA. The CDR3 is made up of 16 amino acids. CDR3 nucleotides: TGTGCCAGCAGCCCCGGCCAGGGGAGGATGAACACTGAAGCTTTCTTT. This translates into CASSPGQGRMNTEAFF.

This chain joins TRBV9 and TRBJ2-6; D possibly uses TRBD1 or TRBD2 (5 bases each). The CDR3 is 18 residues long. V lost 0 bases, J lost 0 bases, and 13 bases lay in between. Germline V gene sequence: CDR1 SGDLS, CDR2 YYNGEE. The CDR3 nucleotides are TGTGCCAGCAGCGTAGCTACGGGGACCTACTCTGGGGCCAACGTCCTGACTTTC. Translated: CASSVATGTYSGANVLTF.

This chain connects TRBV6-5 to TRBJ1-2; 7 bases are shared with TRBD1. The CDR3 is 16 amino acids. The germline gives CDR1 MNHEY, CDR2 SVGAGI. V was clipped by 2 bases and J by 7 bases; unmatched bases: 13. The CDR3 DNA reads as TGTGCCAGCAGTTACCTATCGACGACAGGGAAGAGTGGCTACACCTTC. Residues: CASSYLSTTGKSGYTF.

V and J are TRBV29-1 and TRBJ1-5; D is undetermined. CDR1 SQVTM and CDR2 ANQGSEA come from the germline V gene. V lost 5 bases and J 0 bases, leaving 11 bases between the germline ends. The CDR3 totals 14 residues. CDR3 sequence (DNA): TGCAGCGTTAGGGAGGAAAATAGCAATCAGCCCCAGCATTTT. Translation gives CSVREENSNQPQHF.

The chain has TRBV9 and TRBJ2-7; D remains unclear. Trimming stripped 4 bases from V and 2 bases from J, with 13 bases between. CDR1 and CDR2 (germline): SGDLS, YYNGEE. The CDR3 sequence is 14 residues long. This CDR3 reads CASSPPGRTYEQYF. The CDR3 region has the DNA TGTGCCAGCAGCCCCCCCGGCCGGACCTACGAGCAGTACTTC.

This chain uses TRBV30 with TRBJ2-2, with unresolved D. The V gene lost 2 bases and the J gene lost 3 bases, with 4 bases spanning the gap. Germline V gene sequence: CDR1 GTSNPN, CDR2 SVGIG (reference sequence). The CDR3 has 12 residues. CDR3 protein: CAWSSYTGELFF. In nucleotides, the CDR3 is TGTGCCTGGAGTTCCTACACCGGGGAGCTGTTTTTT.

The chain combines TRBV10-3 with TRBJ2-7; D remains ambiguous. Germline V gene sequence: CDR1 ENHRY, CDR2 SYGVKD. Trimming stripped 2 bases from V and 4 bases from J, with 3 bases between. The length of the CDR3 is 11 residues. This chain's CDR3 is CAISEQYEQYF. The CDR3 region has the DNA TGTGCCATCAGTGAGCAGTACGAGCAGTACTTC.

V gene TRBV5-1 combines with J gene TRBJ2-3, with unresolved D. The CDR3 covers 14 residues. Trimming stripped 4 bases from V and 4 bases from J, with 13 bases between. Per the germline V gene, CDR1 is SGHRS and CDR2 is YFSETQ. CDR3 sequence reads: CASSDLTYADTQYF. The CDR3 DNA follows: TGCGCCAGCAGCGACTTGACATACGCAGATACGCAGTATTTT.

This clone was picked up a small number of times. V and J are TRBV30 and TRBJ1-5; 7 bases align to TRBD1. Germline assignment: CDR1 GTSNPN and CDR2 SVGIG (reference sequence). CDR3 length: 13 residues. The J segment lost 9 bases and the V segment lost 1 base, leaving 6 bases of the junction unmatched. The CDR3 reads CAWSGQGGTPQHF. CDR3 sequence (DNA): TGTGCCTGGAGTGGACAGGGAGGGACGCCCCAGCATTTT.

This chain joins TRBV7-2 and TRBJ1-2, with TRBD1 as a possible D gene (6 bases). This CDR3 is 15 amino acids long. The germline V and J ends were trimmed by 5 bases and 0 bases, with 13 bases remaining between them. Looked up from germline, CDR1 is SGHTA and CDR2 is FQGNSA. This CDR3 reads CASSPRTASNYGYTF. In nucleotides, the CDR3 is TGTGCCAGCAGCCCGCGGACAGCCTCTAACTATGGCTACACCTTC.

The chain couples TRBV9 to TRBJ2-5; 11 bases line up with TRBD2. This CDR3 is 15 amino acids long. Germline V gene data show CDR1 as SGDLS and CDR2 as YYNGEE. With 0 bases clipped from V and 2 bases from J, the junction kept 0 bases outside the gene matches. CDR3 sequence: CASSVVAGGQETQYF. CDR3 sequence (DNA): TGTGCCAGCAGCGTAGTAGCGGGGGGGCAAGAGACCCAGTACTTC.

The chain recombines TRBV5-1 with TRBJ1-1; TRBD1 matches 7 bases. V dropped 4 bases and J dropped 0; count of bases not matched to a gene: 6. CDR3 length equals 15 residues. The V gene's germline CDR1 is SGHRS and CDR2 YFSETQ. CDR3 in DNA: TGCGCCAGCAGCCAGGGTGGGACAGTGAACACTGAAGCTTTCTTT. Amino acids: CASSQGGTVNTEAFF.

The CDR3 DNA reads TGTGCCAGCTCGGCGGGTTTACGGACGGACAGAAGGCAACTTTACAATGAGCAGTTCTTC. Protein sequence: CASSAGLRTDRRQLYNEQFF. This chain uses TRBV18 with TRBJ2-1; a possible D gene is TRBD1 (6 bases). Germline CDR1 KGHSH, CDR2 LQKENI. This CDR3 has 20 residues. Trimming left V 6 bases short and J 4 bases short, with 31 bases between.

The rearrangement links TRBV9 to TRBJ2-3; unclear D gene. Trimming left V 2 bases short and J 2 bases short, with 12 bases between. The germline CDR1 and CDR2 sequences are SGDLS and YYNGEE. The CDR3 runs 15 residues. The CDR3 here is CASSVGGSDTDTQYF. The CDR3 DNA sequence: TGTGCCAGCAGCGTGGGTGGGTCGGACACAGATACGCAGTATTTT. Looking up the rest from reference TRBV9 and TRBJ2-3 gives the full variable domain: DSGVTQTPKHLITATGQRVTLRCSPRSGDLSVYWYQQSLDQGLQFLIQYYNGEERAKGNILERFSAQQFPDLHSELNLSSLELGDSALYFCASSVGGSDTDTQYFGPGTRLTVL.

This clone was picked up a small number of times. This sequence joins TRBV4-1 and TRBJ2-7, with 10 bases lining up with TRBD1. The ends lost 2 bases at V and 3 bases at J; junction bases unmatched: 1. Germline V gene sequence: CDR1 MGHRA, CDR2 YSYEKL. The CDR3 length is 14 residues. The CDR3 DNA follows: TGCGCCAGCAGCCAACGGACAGGGGGCTACGAGCAGTACTTC. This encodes CASSQRTGGYEQYF.

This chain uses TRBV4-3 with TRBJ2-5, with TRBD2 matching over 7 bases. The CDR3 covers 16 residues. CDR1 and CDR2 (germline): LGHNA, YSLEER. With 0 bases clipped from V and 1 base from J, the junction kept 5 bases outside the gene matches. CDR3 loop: CASSQDLGLSQETQYF. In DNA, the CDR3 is TGCGCCAGCAGCCAAGACTTGGGACTATCCCAAGAGACCCAGTACTTC.

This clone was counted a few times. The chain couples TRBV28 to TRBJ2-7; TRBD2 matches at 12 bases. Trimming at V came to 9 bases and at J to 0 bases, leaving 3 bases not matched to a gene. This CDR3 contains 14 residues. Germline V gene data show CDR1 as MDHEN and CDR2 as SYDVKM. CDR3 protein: CASRTSGNSYEQYF. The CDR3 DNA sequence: TGTGCCAGTCGGACTAGCGGGAACTCCTACGAGCAGTACTTC.